A single sample is the source of the 11 T cell receptor beta chains below, sequenced in a study of blood T cells in healthy people across ages (dated by TCRdb to between 2014 and 2017). The library was built by means of 5' RACE. Sequencing was performed on an Illumina HiSeq 2500. A second PCR of roughly 7 to 11 cycles was performed with a sample-barcoded 5' primer and a J-beta primer mix. TCRdb's own reprocessing of the public reads used fastp at Q25 and MiXCR and kept productive beta chains. When rows share a CDR3 protein, they turn into one entry using the most common DNA and genes. Present in this sample are around 1.7 million distinct CDR3 sequences, about 30% of which were seen just once. The biggest ten clones account for 7.7% of the sample. The sample taken for sequencing was blood. These receptors were taken from a woman in her 30s in good health.

The chain couples TRBV14 to TRBJ2-2, with D possibly called TRBD1 or TRBD2 (5 bases each). The CDR3 has 16 amino acids. Germline V CDR1 and CDR2: SGHDN, FVKESK. Between the trimmed V and J ends, which lost 4 bases and 5 bases, there was a span of 17 bases. CDR3: CASSRMAGTRTGELFF. The CDR3 DNA follows: TGTGCCAGCAGCCGCATGGCCGGGACCCGAACCGGGGAGCTGTTTTTT.

This chain uses TRBV7-2 with TRBJ2-1, with D maybe TRBD1 (5 bases). V dropped 1 base and J dropped 7 bases, with 14 bases sitting between them. Germline values: CDR1 SGHTA, CDR2 FQGNSA. The CDR3 covers 15 residues. CDR3 protein: CASSLDWQGWNEQFF. CDR3 coding DNA: TGTGCCAGCAGCTTAGATTGGCAGGGATGGAATGAGCAGTTCTTC.

This clonotype has more than one count but fewer than ten. The chain carries TRBV10-3 and TRBJ1-6; the D is unclear. This CDR3 has 17 amino acids. Trimming pared 10 bases from V and 0 bases from J, leaving 19 bases between. Germline V CDR1 and CDR2: ENHRY, SYGVKD. The CDR3 sequence is CATCPDLRSSYNSPLHF. The CDR3 bases are TGTGCCACTTGCCCGGACCTCCGGAGCTCCTATAATTCACCCCTCCACTTT.

This clonotype has a handful of counts. The V call is TRBV7-9, the J call TRBJ2-3; TRBD2 matches 11 bases. Germline CDR1 is SEHNR and CDR2 is FQNEAQ (reference sequence). Unmatched junction bases numbered 9, after V lost 3 bases and J lost 1 base. This CDR3 spans 18 amino acids. The CDR3 sequence is CASSLGSGTSGRTDTQYF. The CDR3 nucleotides read TGTGCCAGCAGCTTGGGTTCCGGGACTAGCGGCCGCACAGATACGCAGTATTTT. The complete variable domain, with remaining parts taken from reference TRBV7-9 and TRBJ2-3, reads DTGVSQNPRHKITKRGQNVTFRCDPISEHNRLYWYRQTLGQGPEFLTYFQNEAQLEKSRLLSDRFSAERPKGSFSTLEIQRTEQGDSAMYLCASSLGSGTSGRTDTQYFGPGTRLTVL.

In this sample, this clonotype turned up a few times. V gene TRBV7-2 combines with J gene TRBJ2-3, with 10 bases matching TRBD2. The germline V gene encodes CDR1 SGHTA and CDR2 FQGNSA. The CDR3 extends over 17 amino acids. After removal of 0 bases from V and 4 bases from J, the junction contained 7 bases not matched to a gene. CDR3 sequence (DNA): TGTGCCAGCAGCTTAGCCCTGGCTAGCGGGGGTGCAGATACGCAGTATTTT. Translating gives CASSLALASGGADTQYF.

The chain recombines TRBV6-5 with TRBJ2-7, with 9 bases identical to TRBD1. The CDR3 totals 16 residues. J was trimmed by 0 bases and V by 3 bases; bases with no gene match: 6. Germline CDR1 reads MNHEY; CDR2 reads SVGAGI. The CDR3 coding sequence is TGTGCCAGCAGTTATCGGAGGACAGGGGACTCCTACGAGCAGTACTTC. This translates into CASSYRRTGDSYEQYF.

The chain links TRBV5-6 to TRBJ1-2, with D possibly matching TRBD1 (6 bases). V shed 5 bases and J shed 6 bases, with 17 bases lying between them. Germline V CDR1 and CDR2: SGHDT, YYEEEE. The CDR3 runs to 14 residues. CDR3 sequence (DNA): TGTGCCAGCAGACCGACAGGTACTAAGAATGGCTACACCTTC. Translation gives CASRPTGTKNGYTF.

This clonotype was recorded many times. This chain joins TRBV29-1 and TRBJ2-1; D possibly corresponds to TRBD2 (6 bases). V was pared by 6 bases and J by 5 bases, with 14 bases between. CDR1 is SQVTM and CDR2 is ANQGSEA in the germline V gene. The CDR3 length is 13 residues. CDR3 residues: CSVSRGTDNEQFF. The CDR3 bases are TGCAGCGTCTCACGGGGGACGGACAATGAGCAGTTCTTC.

The chain is built from TRBV5-1 and TRBJ2-5; 10 positions agree with TRBD2. In germline, CDR1 is SGHRS, CDR2 YFSETQ. V was clipped by 4 bases and J by 11 bases; unmatched bases: 14. The CDR3 loop spans 15 amino acids. Written as DNA, the CDR3 is TGCGCCAGCAGCACGGATACTAGCGGGGCCTACGGGCAGTACTTC. As protein: CASSTDTSGAYGQYF.

This clonotype was counted a few times. The V call is TRBV11-2, the J call TRBJ2-4; TRBD1 is a possible D gene (6 bases). Trimming pared 4 bases from V and 2 bases from J, leaving 21 bases between. The CDR3 is made up of 18 amino acids. Germline V gene sequence: CDR1 SGHAT, CDR2 FQNNGV. CDR3 amino acids: CASSYRASGQTTKNIQYF. The CDR3 DNA follows: TGTGCCAGCAGCTACCGAGCCAGTGGACAGACAACCAAAAACATTCAGTACTTC.

The chain recombines TRBV20-1 with TRBJ2-3; D might be TRBD2 (5 bases). Germline values: CDR1 DFQATT, CDR2 SNEGSKA (reference sequence). The CDR3 spans 10 residues. For the CDR3, the DNA is TGCAGGGAGGAGGTTGATACGCAGTATTTT. Amino acid sequence: CREEVDTQYF.